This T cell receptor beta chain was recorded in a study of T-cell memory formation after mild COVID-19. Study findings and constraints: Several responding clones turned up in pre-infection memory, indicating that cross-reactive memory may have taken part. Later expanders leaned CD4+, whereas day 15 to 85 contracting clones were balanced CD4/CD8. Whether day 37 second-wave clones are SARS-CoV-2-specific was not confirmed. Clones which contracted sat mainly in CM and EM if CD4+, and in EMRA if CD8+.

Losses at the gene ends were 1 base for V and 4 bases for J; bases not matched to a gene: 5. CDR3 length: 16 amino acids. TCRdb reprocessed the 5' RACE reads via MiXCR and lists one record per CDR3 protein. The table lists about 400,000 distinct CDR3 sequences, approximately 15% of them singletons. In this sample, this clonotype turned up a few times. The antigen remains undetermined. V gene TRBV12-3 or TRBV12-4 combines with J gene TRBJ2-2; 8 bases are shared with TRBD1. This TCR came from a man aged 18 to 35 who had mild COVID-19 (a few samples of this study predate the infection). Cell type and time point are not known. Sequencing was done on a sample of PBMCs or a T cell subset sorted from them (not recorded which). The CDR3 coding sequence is TGTGCCAGCAGTTTAGGCCAGGGGGCACTCACCGGGGAGCTGTTTTTT. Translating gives CASSLGQGALTGELFF.